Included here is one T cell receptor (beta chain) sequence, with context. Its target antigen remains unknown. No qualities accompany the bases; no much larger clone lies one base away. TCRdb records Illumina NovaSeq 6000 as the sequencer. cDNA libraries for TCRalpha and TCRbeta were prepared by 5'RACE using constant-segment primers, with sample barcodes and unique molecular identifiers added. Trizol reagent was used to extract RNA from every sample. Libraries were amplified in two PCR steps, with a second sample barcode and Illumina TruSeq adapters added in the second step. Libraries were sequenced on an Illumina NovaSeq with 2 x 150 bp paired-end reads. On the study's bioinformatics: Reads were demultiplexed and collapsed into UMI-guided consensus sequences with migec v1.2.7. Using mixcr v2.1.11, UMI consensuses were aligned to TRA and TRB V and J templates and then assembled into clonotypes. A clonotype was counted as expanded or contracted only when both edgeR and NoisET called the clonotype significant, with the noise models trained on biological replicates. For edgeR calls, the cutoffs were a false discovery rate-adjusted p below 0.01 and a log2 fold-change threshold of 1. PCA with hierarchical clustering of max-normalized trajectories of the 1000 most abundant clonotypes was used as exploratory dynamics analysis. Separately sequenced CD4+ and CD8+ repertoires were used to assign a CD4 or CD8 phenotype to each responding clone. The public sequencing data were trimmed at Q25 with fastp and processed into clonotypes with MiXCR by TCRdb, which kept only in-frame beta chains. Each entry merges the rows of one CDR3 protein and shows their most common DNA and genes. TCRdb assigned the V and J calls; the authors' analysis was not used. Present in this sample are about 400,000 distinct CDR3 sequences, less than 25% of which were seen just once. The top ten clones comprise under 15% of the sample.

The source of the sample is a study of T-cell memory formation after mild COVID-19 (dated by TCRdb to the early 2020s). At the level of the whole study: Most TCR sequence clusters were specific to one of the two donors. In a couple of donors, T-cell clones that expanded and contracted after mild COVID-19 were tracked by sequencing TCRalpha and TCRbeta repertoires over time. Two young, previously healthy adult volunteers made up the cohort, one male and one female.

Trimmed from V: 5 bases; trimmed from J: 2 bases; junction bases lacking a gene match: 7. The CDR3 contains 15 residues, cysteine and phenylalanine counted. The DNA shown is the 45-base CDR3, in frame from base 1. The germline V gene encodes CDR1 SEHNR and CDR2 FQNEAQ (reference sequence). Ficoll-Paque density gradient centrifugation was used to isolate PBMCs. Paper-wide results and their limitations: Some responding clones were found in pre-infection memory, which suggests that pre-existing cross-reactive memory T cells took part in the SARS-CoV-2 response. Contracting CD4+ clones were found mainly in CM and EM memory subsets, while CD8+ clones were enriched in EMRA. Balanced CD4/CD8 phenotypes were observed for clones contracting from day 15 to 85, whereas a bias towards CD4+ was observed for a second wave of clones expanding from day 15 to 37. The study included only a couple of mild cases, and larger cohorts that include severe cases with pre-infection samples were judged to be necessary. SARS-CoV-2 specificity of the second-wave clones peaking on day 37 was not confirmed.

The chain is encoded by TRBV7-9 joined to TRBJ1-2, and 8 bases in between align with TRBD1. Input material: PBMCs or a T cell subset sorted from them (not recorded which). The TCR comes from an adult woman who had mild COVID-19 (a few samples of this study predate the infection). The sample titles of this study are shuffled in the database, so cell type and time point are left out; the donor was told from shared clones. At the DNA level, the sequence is TGTGCCAGCAGCGAACCGGGACAGGCCAACTATGGCTACACCTTC. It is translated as CASSEPGQANYGYTF.